The T cell receptor (beta chain) under discussion was sequenced for a study of shared clonotypes between healthy human individuals. Findings and caveats of the study: Among several donors, about 5% of naive CD4 clonotypes were found in common. In contrast to clonotypes shared by all four donors, non-shared clonotypes had lower generation probabilities. Exclusively blood specimens were collected; tissue repertoires likely differ.

Only CD45RO-negative cells positively selected for CCR7 counted as naive CD8 cells, so terminally differentiated effector memory CD45RA+ cells were excluded. Nashville, Tennessee was home to all donors, each a Caucasian adult. TCRdb's table, derived via immunoSEQ multiplex PCR, lists solely in-frame clones and lacks some. Among approximately 590,000 clones listed, over 95% were seen once. Trimming took 2 bases from V and 6 from J; bases not matched to a gene: 6. The CDR3 is made up of 15 amino acids. Germline lookup yields CDR1 PRHDT and CDR2 FYEKMQ (reference sequence). For this clone: Its antigen is undetermined.

The receptor's source is a woman aged 30 to 39 in good health. The chain uses TRBV13 and TRBJ2-2; 7 nucleotides align to TRBD1. Sequencing was performed on naive CD8+ T cells sorted from blood. The CDR3: CASSLKGAHAGELFF. The CDR3 bases are TGTGCCAGCAGCTTAAAGGGGGCGCACGCCGGGGAGCTGTTTTTT.